This T cell receptor (beta chain) stems from a study of blood T cell repertoires in COVID-19 (TCRdb year 2020). Regarding the complete study: Samples covering the acute and convalescent phases of COVID-19 were provided by collaborators in the United States, Italy and Spain. The material from the prospective study consisted of cDNA or gDNA derived from T cells, B-cell-depleted T cells, or PBMCs. The dataset comprised deeply sampled blood TCRbeta repertoires from subjects exposed to, actively infected with, or recovered from COVID-19. The repertoires were made available in a free public database intended to serve as a resource for research on the immune response to SARS-CoV-2. Samples were obtained from the ongoing ImmuneRACE study (first 160 participants) and from some 1,200 subjects provided by 6 global collaborators. Sample metadata almost always included a de-identified subject ID, COVID-19 status, age in years and sex. HLA class I and class II types, where available, came from metadata supplied by the sample provider rather than from assay-based typing.

General conclusions and limits of the study: How much clinical and demographic metadata was included differed by source and by participant, and the metadata was provided uncurated.

The CDR3 starts with the cysteine, ends with the phenylalanine, and has 14 residues. The entry retains the CDR3 DNA only, 42 bases that are in frame from base 1. After removal of 0 bases from V and 8 bases from J, the junction retains 5 bases not matched to a gene. CDR1 and CDR2 are read off the germline V gene as SGDLS and YYNGEE. Whole blood was collected in K2EDTA tubes by collaborating institutions according to the institutions' own protocols. For TCRbeta analysis, collaborators shipped samples as frozen whole blood, isolated PBMCs, or DNA extracted from either of those sample types. On this clone: No antigen is known for it. Per-nucleotide qualities are absent, and no much larger clonotype sits a single base away.

TCRbeta CDR3 regions were amplified from genomic DNA by means of the immunoSEQ Assay, a bias-controlled multiplex PCR. As for the original processing: Within the assay, amplification of reference gene primers was used to estimate how many nucleated cells each sample contained. Sequence reads were collapsed and filtered to measure the absolute abundance of every unique TCRbeta CDR3 rearrangement. Productive Simpson clonality was computed per sample as the square root of Simpson's diversity index over productive rearrangements. Sourced from immuneACCESS, this table was stored by TCRdb with only in-frame sequences that have V and J called. A share of the clones is absent; for the studies checked, an unresolved V gene accounts for under half, and the remainder has no known explanation. V and J calls and clone size are those listed in that table; D and trimming were worked out from the DNA. In all, the sample holds roughly 150,000 clones, and under 85% of those were seen once. The biggest ten clones account for 2.8% of the sample.

The chain joins TRBV9 to TRBJ2-1; 7 of the junction bases match TRBD1. Sequencing was performed on peripheral blood. The TCR sequence derives from a man between 65 and 85 years old with acute or convalescent COVID-19. The nucleotide sequence is given as TGTGCCAGCAGCGTAGAGGGGGCGCGGGATGAGCAGTTCTTC. Translated, it gives CASSVEGARDEQFF.